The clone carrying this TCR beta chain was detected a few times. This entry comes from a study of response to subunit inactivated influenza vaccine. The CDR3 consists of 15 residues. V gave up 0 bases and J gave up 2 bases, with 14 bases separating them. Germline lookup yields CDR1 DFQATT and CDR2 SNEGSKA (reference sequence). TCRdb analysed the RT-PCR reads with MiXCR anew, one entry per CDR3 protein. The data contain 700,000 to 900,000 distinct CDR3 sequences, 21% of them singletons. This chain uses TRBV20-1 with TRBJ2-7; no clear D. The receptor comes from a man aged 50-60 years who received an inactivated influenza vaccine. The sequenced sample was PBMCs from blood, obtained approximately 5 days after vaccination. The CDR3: CSARDWTIDAYEQYF. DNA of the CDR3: TGCAGTGCTAGAGACTGGACCATCGACGCCTACGAGCAGTACTTC.